This T cell receptor (beta chain) was recorded in a study of T cells expressing NK-cell markers (dated by TCRdb to about 2020). As for the study more broadly: Eight or nine donors provided sorted CD3+CD56+NKG2C+, CD3+CD56+NKG2C- and CD3+CD56-NKG2C+ T-cell subsets, whose TCR beta-chain repertoires were profiled. Illumina HiSeq 2000/2500, MiSeq or NextSeq was used to sequence libraries as 2 x 150 bp reads. All eight donors whose samples were sequenced were randomly selected healthy volunteers, three of them men and five women. Among the eight sequenced donors, only one was HCMV-seronegative, while the other seven were HCMV-seropositive. Overall study outcomes, separate from this receptor: In 5 to 7 donors, the dominant CD3+CD56+NKG2C+ clonotypes ranked among the top 10 CD8+ clonotypes, making up about 1.0-8% of CD8+ T cells. Whether the expanded NKG2C-expressing T cell clones were specific for HCMV antigens remained unclear. Those dominant clonotypes were again the most abundant among CD3+CD56-NKG2C+ cells in a few donors, at about 25-60.1%.

Reading from cysteine to phenylalanine, the CDR3 counts 11 amino acids. No DNA sequence was recorded. The germline V gene (reference sequence) supplies CDR1 SEHNR and CDR2 FQNEAQ. A word on this clonotype: Its antigen has not been determined.

Data came from an Illumina HiSeq 2000. TCR beta cDNA libraries were made by 5'RACE template switching that added a universal primer site and unique molecular identifiers. Synthesis of cDNA was primed from the TCR beta constant segment and was followed by two consecutive PCR amplification steps. In the original analysis: MIGEC was used to demultiplex reads and group the reads by UMI, and MiTCR was used to assemble and quantify clonotypes. To exclude erroneous sequences, any TCR cDNA sequence not supported by at least two reads was discarded. Downstream repertoire analysis used the tcR package, and clonotypes were matched across fractions by CDR3 nucleotide sequence plus V segment. VDJmatch was used to annotate antigen specificity against VDJdb, with one amino acid substitution in CDR3 permitted. TCRdb reprocessed the reads and lists each CDR3 protein sequence as a single entry, with no DNA. The V and J calls, along with clone size, are taken from TCRdb and not from the paper's own processing. This sample's records show a few hundred thousand distinct CDR3 sequences. Together, the top ten hold 5% to 5.5% of the sample.

A commercial ELISA kit detecting HCMV-specific IgG in serum was used to determine HCMV serostatus. Peripheral blood mononuclear cells were isolated from blood by Ficoll density gradient centrifugation. The rearrangement combines TRBV7-9 with TRBJ2-5; TCRdb indicates TRBD1, and absent DNA this call remains unverified. Sequences were obtained from blood T cells: a sorted CD56 or NKG2C T cell subset, CD4+ or CD8+ T cells, or bulk PBMC T cells (not recorded which). The receptor comes from a man aged 18 to 69 in good health. The encoded CDR3 is CASTLDRTQYF.